This entry lists 29 T cell receptor beta chains sequenced from one sample in a study. MiXCR, applied by TCRdb to the 5' RACE reads, yields one record per CDR3 protein. The repertoire holds more than 8,000 distinct CDR3 sequences, with roughly 27% as singletons. Cells sorted as Tregs were CD4+, CD25+ and CD127-/low. The material sequenced was Tregs sorted from blood. These receptor sequences come from a female donor with breast cancer.

This clonotype showed up just a few times. One end of the junction is discordant with germline, which a read error may explain. J is TRBJ2-2 and V is TRBV20-1; D is possibly TRBD2 (6 bases). CDR3 length equals 13 residues. Germline V gene sequence: CDR1 DFQATT, CDR2 SNEGSKA (reference sequence). CDR3 nucleotide sequence: TGCAGTGCTAGTCGCTCGAATACCGGGGGGCTGTTTTTT. Protein product: CSASRSNTGGLFF.

This clonotype showed up just a few times. This chain connects TRBV7-6 to TRBJ2-3; D remains unclear. The CDR3 runs 14 residues. Per germline, CDR1 SGHVS and CDR2 FNYEAQ. Trimming pared 3 bases from V and 0 bases from J, leaving 7 bases between. The CDR3: CASSLSSSTDTQYF. CDR3 bases: TGTGCCAGCAGCTTGTCTTCTAGCACAGATACGCAGTATTTT. Full variable domain (remainder filled in from reference TRBV7-6 and TRBJ2-3): GAGVSQSPRYKVTKRGQDVALRCDPISGHVSLYWYRQALGQGPEFLTYFNYEAQQDKSGLPNDRFSAERPEGSISTLTIQRTEQRDSAMYRCASSLSSSTDTQYFGPGTRLTVL.

At least ten counts were recorded for this clonotype. The chain links TRBV4-2 to TRBJ1-2; tentative D call: TRBD1 (5 bases). This CDR3 contains 14 residues. V lost 1 base and J 2 bases, leaving 8 bases between the germline ends. CDR1 is LGHNA, CDR2 YNFKEQ, per germline. CDR3 residues: CASSQVGGNYGYTF. The CDR3 region has the DNA TGTGCCAGCAGCCAAGTTGGGGGGAACTATGGCTACACCTTC.

Concerning this clonotype: The germline gene is not matched at one end of the junction; a read error may be the cause. This chain uses TRBV2 with TRBJ2-1, with 14 positions matching TRBD2. Germline assignment: CDR1 SNHLY and CDR2 FYNNEI. This CDR3 has 15 amino acids. The CDR3 nucleotides are TGCGCCATTTCGGCGACTAGCGGGAGGGGTAATGAGCGGTTCTTC. Its translation is CAISATSGRGNERFF.

A word on this clonotype: Being one base from a much bigger clone, this may be a read error. The conserved phenylalanine or tryptophan normally closing the CDR3 is absent here, so this likely arose from a read error. The chain combines TRBV6-4 with TRBJ1-1; 7 bases match TRBD1. CDR3 length: 13 residues. V shed 4 bases, J shed 4 bases, and the junction held 3 bases outside the gene matches. The germline V gene encodes CDR1 MRHNA and CDR2 SNTAGT. The chain's CDR3 is CASSASGGTEAFS. In DNA form, the CDR3 reads TGTGCCAGCAGTGCCTCAGGGGGCACTGAAGCTTTCTCT.

For this clonotype: The missing conserved phenylalanine or tryptophan at the end of this CDR3 makes a read error likely. The rearrangement joins TRBV6-5 to TRBJ2-1, with 8 nucleotides matching TRBD2. The junction had 11 bases not matched to a gene; V was cut back by 5 bases and J by 8 bases. Germline V CDR1 and CDR2: MNHEY, SVGAGI. This CDR3 is built from 15 residues. DNA of the CDR3: TGTGCCAGCAGTGGCTCTGGAGCGGGAGTCCATGAGCAGTTCTCC. Translating gives CASSGSGAGVHEQFS.

This clonotype is medium-sized within its sample. The J gene is TRBJ1-3, the V gene TRBV7-9; D unclear. V gave up 2 bases and J gave up 0 bases, with 8 bases separating them. The CDR3 length is 15 residues. The germline V gene encodes CDR1 SEHNR and CDR2 FQNEAQ (reference sequence). CDR3 sequence (DNA): TGTGCCAGCAGCTTACCCCTAAACTCTGGAAACACCATATATTTT. Translated, it gives CASSLPLNSGNTIYF.

This clonotype came up a few times. The V gene is TRBV5-6, the J gene TRBJ2-7, with D maybe TRBD1 (6 bases). The V and J ends lost 3 bases and 0 bases respectively, with 10 bases between them. This CDR3 is built from 14 residues. Germline CDR1 is SGHDT and CDR2 is YYEEEE. CDR3 amino acids: CASSWDTISYEQYF. CDR3 bases: TGTGCCAGCAGCTGGGACACCATCTCCTACGAGCAGTACTTC.

Judged by abundance, this clonotype is medium-sized. V gene TRBV3-1 combines with J gene TRBJ1-5; D is possibly TRBD1 (5 bases). The CDR3 is 15 residues long. The germline V and J ends were trimmed by 1 base and 6 bases, with 13 bases remaining between them. Germline V lookup: CDR1 LGHDT, CDR2 YNNKEL (reference sequence). CDR3 sequence: CASSQGAGHRQPQHF. The CDR3 DNA is TGTGCCAGCAGCCAAGGGGCAGGGCATCGTCAGCCCCAGCATTTT.

This clonotype was seen only once. A junction end diverges from the germline sequence, so it may reflect a read error. Here the CDR3 DNA reads TGTGCCAGCAGCCTCTCTCGACAGCGCTCTGGGGCCGACGTCCTGACTTTC. Translated: CASSLSRQRSGADVLTF. The chain employs TRBV7-6 and TRBJ2-6; D possibly corresponds to TRBD1 (5 bases). The germline gives CDR1 SGHVS, CDR2 FNYEAQ. CDR3 size: 17 residues.

This clonotype was seen just once. The CDR3 here is CASSLGRGAETQYF. The CDR3 DNA sequence: TGTGCCAGCAGTTTGGGTCGGGGGGCGGAGACCCAGTACTTC. J is TRBJ2-5 and V is TRBV6-6, with D possibly being TRBD2 (7 bases). In germline, CDR1 is MNHNY, CDR2 SVGAGI (reference sequence). The CDR3 extends over 14 amino acids. Trimming cost V 4 bases and J 5 bases, with 14 bases left between them.

As for this clonotype: At one of its ends the junction is not consistent with the germline gene, which may arise from a read error. V is TRBV6-5 and J is TRBJ2-7, with D possibly being TRBD1 or TRBD2 (5 bases each). The CDR3 has 14 amino acids. The germline CDR1 and CDR2 sequences are MNHEY and SVGAGI. The CDR3 loop is CDSSYTGRSYEQYF. CDR3 sequence (DNA): TGTGACAGCAGTTACACGGGGCGGTCCTACGAGCAGTACTTC.

The chain joins TRBV24-1 to TRBJ2-7; 7 positions match TRBD2. The CDR3 spans 15 residues. V dropped 5 bases and J dropped 9; count of bases not matched to a gene: 15. Germline-derived CDR1 and CDR2 are KGHDR and SFDVKD. CDR3 in DNA: TGTGCCACCAGTGGTGGTCGGGAGGCCGCCGTCGGGCAGTACTTC. It yields the protein CATSGGREAAVGQYF.

By its share, this clonotype is medium-sized. V is TRBV7-6 and J is TRBJ2-1, with unresolved D. The length of the CDR3 is 13 residues. V lost 2 bases and J 5 bases, leaving 7 bases between the germline ends. Germline V gene sequence: CDR1 SGHVS, CDR2 FNYEAQ. CDR3 DNA sequence: TGTGCCAGCAGCTTACCACCCAACAATGAGCAGTTCTTC. It yields the protein CASSLPPNNEQFF.

This clonotype was seen many times. The chain joins TRBV15 to TRBJ2-3, with D possibly matching TRBD1 (5 bases). The CDR3 totals 14 residues. CDR1 and CDR2 (germline): LNHNV, YYDKDF (reference sequence). Trimming took 5 bases from V and 3 from J, leaving 12 bases between them. CDR3 DNA: TGTGCCACCAGCGCGAAGGGGTCGACAGATACGCAGTATTTT. As protein: CATSAKGSTDTQYF.

By proportion, this clonotype is medium-sized. The V call is TRBV15, the J call TRBJ2-1, with D possibly matching TRBD1 (7 bases). CDR1 is LNHNV and CDR2 is YYDKDF in the germline V gene (reference sequence). V was clipped by 4 bases and J by 6 bases, with 16 bases between them. The CDR3 runs to 15 residues. The CDR3 here is CATSKLDRRGNEQFF. CDR3 nucleotide sequence: TGTGCCACCAGCAAATTGGACAGGCGGGGCAATGAGCAGTTCTTC.

By frequency in the sample, this clonotype is medium-sized. The chain recombines TRBV6-1 with TRBJ1-1, with 7 bases fitting TRBD1. The J segment lost 1 base and the V segment lost 10 bases, leaving 12 bases of the junction unmatched. Germline-derived CDR1 and CDR2 are MNHNS and SASEGT. The CDR3 contains 15 residues. The CDR3 nucleotides are TGTGCCACCAGAAGGACAGGTACGAAGAACACTGAAGCTTTCTTT. Translated, it gives CATRRTGTKNTEAFF.

In regard to this clonotype: A read error may account for a junction end that differs from germline. The V and J genes are TRBV29-1 and TRBJ2-1; possibly TRBD2 for D (5 bases). This CDR3 region has 15 residues. Per germline, CDR1 SQVTM and CDR2 ANQGSEA. The DNA of the CDR3 is TGCAGCGCTTTGGGATCGGGGTTCTCCTACAATGAGCGGTTCTTT. This codes for CSALGSGFSYNERFF.

Within the sample, this clonotype is medium-sized (0.01 to 0.1%). One junction end disagrees with the germline gene, perhaps due to a read error. The chain uses TRBV20-1 and TRBJ2-1; tentative D call: TRBD2 (5 bases). The CDR3 has 15 residues. Germline V gene data show CDR1 as DFQATT and CDR2 as SNEGSKA (reference sequence). The CDR3 region has the DNA TGCAGTGCCAGAGACGACCAGGAGGTTTACAATGAGCAGTTCTTC. Translating gives CSARDDQEVYNEQFF.

Notes on this clonotype: A clone one base away is much larger, so this may be a read error. The CDR3 reads CASSLPSGSYNEQFF. The CDR3 DNA reads as TGCGCCAGCAGCTTGCCCAGCGGGTCCTACAATGAGCAGTTCTTC. The chain joins TRBV5-1 to TRBJ2-1, with D tentatively TRBD2 (6 bases). This CDR3 region has 15 residues. The germline V gene encodes CDR1 SGHRS and CDR2 YFSETQ. The V end was cut by 1 base, the J end by 1 base, with 9 bases between. Filled out from reference TRBV5-1 and TRBJ2-1, the complete variable domain reads KAGVTQTPRYLIKTRGQQVTLSCSPISGHRSVSWYQQTPGQGLQFLFEYFSETQRNKGNFPGRFSGRQFSNSRSEMNVSTLELGDSALYLCASSLPSGSYNEQFFGPGTRLTVL.

Details on this clonotype: One base away lies a much larger clone, so this may be a sequencing read error. The J gene is TRBJ1-1, the V gene TRBV12-5; 7 bases align to TRBD1. Trimming at V came to 2 bases and at J to 1 base, leaving 4 bases not matched to a gene. In germline, CDR1 is LGHNT, CDR2 FRNRAP. The length of the CDR3 is 15 residues. Here the CDR3 reads CASGLWGQPNTEAFF. CDR3 coding DNA: TGTGCTAGTGGTTTGTGGGGACAGCCGAACACTGAAGCTTTCTTT.

Remarks on this clonotype: A much larger clone differs by one base, so this may be a read error. This rearrangement joins TRBV4-1 to TRBJ2-1, with D possibly matching TRBD2 (5 bases). Germline V gene sequence: CDR1 MGHRA, CDR2 YSYEKL. Trimming left V 1 base short and J 8 bases short, with 21 bases between. There are 17 residues in the CDR3. For the CDR3, the DNA is TGCGCCAGCAGCCAAGCCTGCTTTGCTAGTGTCGGGGATGAGCAGTTCTTC. It encodes CASSQACFASVGDEQFF.

This clonotype was counted ten times or more. The chain is built from TRBV20-1 and TRBJ1-6; 8 positions agree with TRBD1. Germline CDR1 and CDR2: DFQATT and SNEGSKA (reference sequence). The CDR3 is 14 residues long. Trimming at V came to 6 bases and at J to 6 bases, leaving 7 bases not matched to a gene. The CDR3 protein is CSARTGGFNSPLHF. The CDR3 coding sequence is TGCAGTGCACGTACAGGGGGGTTTAATTCACCCCTCCACTTT.

The V gene is TRBV7-8, the J gene TRBJ2-1; 11 bases are shared with TRBD1. J lost 3 bases, V lost 3 bases, and 1 base had no gene match. This CDR3 region has 15 residues. The germline gives CDR1 SGHVS, CDR2 FQNEAQ. The CDR3 DNA reads TGTGCCAGCAGCTTGGACAGGGGGCTCTACAATGAGCAGTTCTTC. This codes for CASSLDRGLYNEQFF.

A remark on this clonotype: The conserved closing phenylalanine or tryptophan is absent in this CDR3, likely reflecting a read error. The chain uses TRBV27 and TRBJ1-5; D ambiguous. Trimming shortened V by 8 bases and J by 6 bases, and 14 bases separated the two germline ends. The length of the CDR3 is 13 residues. In germline, CDR1 is MNHEY, CDR2 SMNVEV (reference sequence). The CDR3 region has the DNA TGTGCCAGCTCCCGAGCGGGCAGTCAGCCCCAGCATTCT. Translating it yields CASSRAGSQPQHS.

This clonotype was seen ten or more times. V and J are TRBV29-1 and TRBJ1-1; no definite D call. With 6 bases removed from V and 1 base from J, the gap between germline ends came to 6 bases. CDR1 is SQVTM and CDR2 is ANQGSEA in the germline V gene. The CDR3 is 11 residues long. CDR3 residues: CSVTANTEAFF. Here the CDR3 DNA reads TGCAGCGTCACCGCGAACACTGAAGCTTTCTTT.

Of note for this clonotype: The conserved closing phenylalanine or tryptophan is absent in this CDR3, likely reflecting a read error. The chain links TRBV6-5 to TRBJ2-1; 8 bases agree with TRBD2. The CDR3 is 16 amino acids. Germline CDR1 MNHEY, CDR2 SVGAGI. J gave up 3 bases and V 5 bases, and 9 bases lay outside the gene matches. The CDR3 reads CASSPIAGIGYNEQFP. In DNA form, the CDR3 reads TGTGCCAGCAGTCCAATAGCGGGAATAGGCTACAATGAGCAGTTCCCC.

This clonotype is labeled medium-sized. The genes are TRBV20-1 and TRBJ2-3; possible D gene TRBD2, 6 bases. The CDR3 spans 13 residues. Trimming left V 7 bases short and J 2 bases short, with 13 bases between. Germline values: CDR1 DFQATT, CDR2 SNEGSKA (reference sequence). CDR3: CSVGGENTDTQYF. In DNA, the CDR3 is TGCAGTGTGGGCGGGGAAAACACAGATACGCAGTATTTT.

This clonotype occurred many times. The V and J genes are TRBV6-5 and TRBJ1-2; TRBD1 matches 7 bases. CDR1 is MNHEY, CDR2 SVGAGI, per germline. Trimming at V came to 2 bases and at J to 4 bases, leaving 1 base not matched to a gene. CDR3 length: 13 residues. CDR3 in DNA: TGTGCCAGCAGTTACAGGACAGGCTATGGCTACACCTTC. Its translation is CASSYRTGYGYTF.